This T cell receptor (beta chain) was profiled in a study of response to subunit inactivated influenza vaccine. The study, taken as a whole, reports: The authors suggested that every seasonal influenza vaccination recruits few new T cells.

This CDR3 spans 15 amino acids. V was shortened by 0 bases and J by 5 bases, with 11 bases between the two germline ends. Germline CDR1 and CDR2: SGHAT and FQNNGV. TCRdb itself ran the RT-PCR reads through MiXCR, one entry per CDR3 protein. The sample consists of roughly 700,000 distinct CDR3 sequences, 15% to 19% of them appearing once. Concerning this clonotype itself: Its antigen is as yet unknown.

The receptor was derived from a man in his fifties or sixties who received an inactivated influenza vaccine. V is TRBV11-2 and J is TRBJ2-1, with D possibly being TRBD1 or TRBD2 (5 bases each). The starting material was PBMCs from blood, obtained 11 to 12 days after vaccination. The CDR3 DNA sequence: TGTGCCAGCAGCTTAGAAGGGACGTATCACAATGAGCAGTTCTTC. This gives the protein CASSLEGTYHNEQFF. Full variable domain (outside the CDR3, taken from reference TRBV11-2 and TRBJ2-1): EAGVAQSPRYKIIEKRQSVAFWCNPISGHATLYWYQQILGQGPKLLIQFQNNGVVDDSQLPKDRFSAERLKGVDSTLKIQPAKLEDSAVYLCASSLEGTYHNEQFFGPGTRLTVL.